This is a list of T cell receptor beta chains from one sample in a study of T cell changes during pregnancy in multiple sclerosis. Some clones are missing from TCRdb's copy, which holds only in-frame ones; the method was immunoSEQ multiplex PCR. The sample shows about 80,000 clones, approximately 90% of them seen only once. Sequenced here: peripheral blood, sampled before pregnancy. These receptors originate from a female donor with multiple sclerosis, enrolled in a pregnancy study. The CDR3 runs from the conserved cysteine through the conserved F or W. A D gene is named only where the DNA matches it firmly.

>TRBJ2-2|TRBV27|.
TGTGCCAGCAGTTCCTGGGGGCAGAACACCGGGGAGCTGTTTTTT
CASSSWGQNTGELFF
>TRBJ2-5|TRBV2|.
TGTGCCAGCAGTACGGACAGCCAAGAGACCCAGTACTTC
CASSTDSQETQYF
>TRBJ2-1|TRBV10-1|TRBD2
TGCGCCAGCAGTGATTTTTTCAAGGGTAGCGGGGGGTCTAGCTCCTACAATGAGCAGTTCTTC
CASSDFFKGSGGSSSYNEQFF
>TRBJ1-1|TRBV27|TRBD1
TGTGCCAGCAGTCCCACTCGGACAGGGATGAACACTGAAGCTTTCTTT
CASSPTRTGMNTEAFF
>TRBJ1-1|TRBV30|.
TGTGCCTGGAACTTGGGACAATTGAACACTGAAGCTTTCTTT
CAWNLGQLNTEAFF
>TRBJ1-3|TRBV4-2|.
TGTGCCAGCAGCCAAGGGAGGCAGCTCTCTGGAAACACCATATATTTT
CASSQGRQLSGNTIYF
>TRBJ1-1|TRBV10-1|.
TGCGCCACCAGAGGACCCGGGGAGCAGCTTTCCGAACGGGAAGCTTTCTTT
CATRGPGEQLSEREAFF
>TRBJ2-5|TRBV10-3|TRBD1
TGTGCCATCAGTGAGCCCAGGGGGCAAGGGGGGACCCAGTACTTC
CAISEPRGQGGTQYF
>TRBJ1-4|TRBV5-1|TRBD1
TGCGCCAGCAGCTCGGGACAGGCGTCTAATGAAAAACTGTTTTTT
CASSSGQASNEKLFF
>TRBJ2-1|TRBV7-2|.
TGTGCCAGCAGCTTAAGCTCGGGTTGGGGCGGTGAGCAGTTCTTC
CASSLSSGWGGEQFF
>TRBJ2-6|TRBV7-9|.
TGTGCCAGCAGACCTACCTCTGGGGCCAACGTCCTGACTTTC
CASRPTSGANVLTF
>TRBJ1-3|TRBV5-1|.
TGCGCCAGCAGTCATACAGGGTTGGCTGGAAACACCATATATTTT
CASSHTGLAGNTIYF
>TRBJ2-3|TRBV5-1|.
TGCGCCAGCAGCTTGGGCAGGGGTTCCTCCGGGACCACAGATACGCAGTATTTT
CASSLGRGSSGTTDTQYF
>TRBJ1-1|TRBV4-1|.
TGCGCCAGCAGCCAACTATGGGGCAGGCGGGATTTGGGGGCTTTCTTT
CASSQLWGRRDLGAFF
>TRBJ1-4|TRBV5-1|.
TGCGCCAGCAGCCCGACAGCGGGAGGTGAAAAACTGTTTTTT
CASSPTAGGEKLFF